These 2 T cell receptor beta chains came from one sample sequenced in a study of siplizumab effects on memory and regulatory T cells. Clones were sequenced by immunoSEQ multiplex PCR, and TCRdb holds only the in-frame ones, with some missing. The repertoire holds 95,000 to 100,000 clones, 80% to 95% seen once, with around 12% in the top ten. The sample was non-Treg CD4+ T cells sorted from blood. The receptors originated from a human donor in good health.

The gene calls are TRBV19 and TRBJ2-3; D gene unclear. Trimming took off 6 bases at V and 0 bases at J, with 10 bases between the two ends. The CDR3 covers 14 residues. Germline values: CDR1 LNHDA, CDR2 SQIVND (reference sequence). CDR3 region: CASRPRASTDTQYF. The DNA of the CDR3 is TGTGCCAGTAGACCACGCGCTAGCACAGATACGCAGTATTTT.

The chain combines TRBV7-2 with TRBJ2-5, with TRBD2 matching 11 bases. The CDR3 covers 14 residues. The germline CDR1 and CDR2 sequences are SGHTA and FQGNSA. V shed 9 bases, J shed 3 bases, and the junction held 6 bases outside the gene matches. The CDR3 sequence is CARRGTSGKETQYF. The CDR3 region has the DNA TGTGCCAGACGAGGGACTAGCGGTAAAGAGACCCAGTACTTC.